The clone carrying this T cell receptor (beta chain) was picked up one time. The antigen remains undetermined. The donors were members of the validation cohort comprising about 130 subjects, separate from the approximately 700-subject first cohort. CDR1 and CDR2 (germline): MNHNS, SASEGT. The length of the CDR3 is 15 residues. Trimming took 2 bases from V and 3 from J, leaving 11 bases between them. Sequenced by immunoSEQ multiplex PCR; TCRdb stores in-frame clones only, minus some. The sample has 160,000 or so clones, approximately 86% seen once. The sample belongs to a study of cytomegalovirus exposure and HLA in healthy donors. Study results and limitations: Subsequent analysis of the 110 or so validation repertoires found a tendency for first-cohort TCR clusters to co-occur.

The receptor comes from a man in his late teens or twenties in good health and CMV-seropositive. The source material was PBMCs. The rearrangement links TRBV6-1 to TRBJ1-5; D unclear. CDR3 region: CASSEMAGSNQPQHF. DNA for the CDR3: TGTGCCAGCAGTGAAATGGCGGGGTCCAATCAGCCCCAGCATTTT.